This is a list of T cell receptor beta chains from one sample in a study of shared clonotypes between healthy human individuals. Clones were read by immunoSEQ multiplex PCR, and TCRdb kept only the in-frame ones, dropping some. Of 400,000 to 550,000 clones in the sample, around three quarters were seen once. The sample comprised PBMCs. The receptors derive from a woman aged 40 to 50 in good health. Some clones in this sample may be carry-over from other donors' samples. Each CDR3 is given with its conserved first and last residue. A D gene is named only where the DNA matches it firmly. Expanded clones are given a class, and other clones once, few, many or no size at all.

V gene	D gene	clone size	J gene	CDR3 DNA	CDR3 protein
TRBV4-2	NA	few	TRBJ1-5	TGTGCCAGCAGCCAAGATAGTATTAGCAATCAGCCCCAGCATTTT	CASSQDSISNQPQHF
TRBV10-3	TRBD2	NA	TRBJ2-1	TGTGCCATCAGTGAGATCGTTAGCGGGAGAGGTGAGCAGTTCTTC	CAISEIVSGRGEQFF
TRBV7-2	NA	NA	TRBJ2-6	TGTGCCAGCAGCTTACGGTCAGGCTCTGGGGCCAACGTCCTGACTTTC	CASSLRSGSGANVLTF
TRBV2	TRBD2	NA	TRBJ2-2	TGTGCCAGCAGTGAAGCTCCAGCGGGAGTCACCGGGGAGCTGTTTTTT	CASSEAPAGVTGELFF
TRBV9	NA	NA	TRBJ2-1	TGTGCCAGCAGCGTAGCTGGGGACTACAATGAGCAGTTCTTC	CASSVAGDYNEQFF
TRBV2	TRBD1	NA	TRBJ1-4	TGTGCCAGCAGCGGACAGGGAAGCGAAAAACTGTTTTTT	CASSGQGSEKLFF
TRBV2	TRBD2	many	TRBJ2-5	TGTGCCAGCAGTACTAGCGCTGCAGAGACCCAGTACTTC	CASSTSAAETQYF
TRBV7-9	NA	few	TRBJ1-1	TGTGCCAGCAGCTTTACGGGGGGCTTAACTGAAGCTTTCTTT	CASSFTGGLTEAFF
TRBV15	NA	NA	TRBJ2-5	TGTGCCACCAGTATGACTACTCTACAAGAGACCCAGTACTTC	CATSMTTLQETQYF
TRBV28	NA	NA	TRBJ1-1	TGTGCCAGCAGCACCACACGGAACACTGAAGCTTTCTTT	CASSTTRNTEAFF
TRBV28	TRBD2	few	TRBJ2-1	TGTGCCAGCAGGAGATACTTGGGACTAGCGGGCGACAATGAGCAGTTCTTC	CASRRYLGLAGDNEQFF
TRBV29-1	TRBD1	NA	TRBJ2-7	TGCAGCGTTGCAGGTGGGACAGCATACGAGCAGTACTTC	CSVAGGTAYEQYF
TRBV6-5	NA	NA	TRBJ1-2	TGTGCCAGCAGGGCGATAGGGGAATCTGATGGCTACACCTTC	CASRAIGESDGYTF
TRBV21-1	NA	NA	TRBJ2-1	TGTGCCAGCAGCAAAGTTGAGCGGTTCTCCTACAATGAGCAGTTCTTC	CASSKVERFSYNEQFF
TRBV21-1	NA	NA	TRBJ2-2	TGTGCCAGCAGCAAATCAAGCGGTAAAGGGGGCGGGGAGCTGTTTTTT	CASSKSSGKGGGELFF
TRBV29-1	TRBD2	NA	TRBJ2-1	TGCAGCGTTGAAGATCCAGCGGGAGGGTACAATGAGCAGTTCTTC	CSVEDPAGGYNEQFF
TRBV11-2	NA	few	TRBJ2-7	TGTGCCAGCAGCTTAGGTGTCGCAGGGCCCTACGAGCAGTACTTC	CASSLGVAGPYEQYF
TRBV5-1	NA	NA	TRBJ1-3	TGCGCCAGCAGCACGGCTTTGGGCAGCGGAAACACCATATATTTT	CASSTALGSGNTIYF
TRBV14	NA	NA	TRBJ2-7	TGTGCCAGCAGCCAAAGGGCGGGACTCACCTACGAGCAGTACTTC	CASSQRAGLTYEQYF
TRBV19	TRBD1	NA	TRBJ2-7	TGTGCCAGTAGTATAAAGTCGGACAGGGGCGAGCAGTACTTC	CASSIKSDRGEQYF
TRBV19	NA	NA	TRBJ1-1	TGTGCCAGTAGTTCGCCCGCCGGGCTAACGAACACTGAAGCTTTCTTT	CASSSPAGLTNTEAFF
TRBV5-1	TRBD2	NA	TRBJ2-1	TGCGCCAGCAACCTAGGACTAGCGGAAAATGAGCAGTTCTTC	CASNLGLAENEQFF
TRBV7-9	NA	NA	TRBJ2-5	TGTGCCAGCAGTCCTAATGTTGGGAGTCGGAACCAAGAGACCCAGTACTTC	CASSPNVGSRNQETQYF
TRBV4-3	NA	NA	TRBJ2-2	TGCGCCAGCAGCCCCCGAGACCATGATCGGGGCACCGGGGAGCTGTTTTTT	CASSPRDHDRGTGELFF
TRBV5-1	NA	NA	TRBJ2-3	TGCGCCAGCAGCTTCGGGGGCGGGGACACAGATACGCAGTATTTT	CASSFGGGDTDTQYF
TRBV2	NA	NA	TRBJ2-7	TGTGCCAGCAATTACAAAGACAGCGGGTGGTACGAGCAGTACTTC	CASNYKDSGWYEQYF
TRBV5-1	TRBD1	NA	TRBJ2-1	TGCGCCAGCAGCGCCGGGACAGGGTCGGGGAATGAGCAGTTCTTC	CASSAGTGSGNEQFF
TRBV6-1	NA	NA	TRBJ1-5	TGTGCCAGCGGGGGGGTCTCCCGCAATCAGCCCCAGCATTTT	CASGGVSRNQPQHF
TRBV19	NA	NA	TRBJ2-1	TGTGCCAGCAGGAGCTCCTACAATGAGCAGTTCTTC	CASRSSYNEQFF
TRBV25-1	NA	NA	TRBJ1-2	TGTGCCAGCAGTGAACCTGAAGGCTACACCTTC	CASSEPEGYTF
TRBV5-4	TRBD2	many	TRBJ2-3	TGTGCCAGCAGCTTGGAGCGGGAGGCTGGAGATACGCAGTATTTT	CASSLEREAGDTQYF
TRBV7-3	NA	NA	TRBJ2-3	TGTGCCAGCAGCCCAAAGGGCAGCCGCACAGATACGCAGTATTTT	CASSPKGSRTDTQYF
TRBV30	NA	NA	TRBJ2-3	TGTGCCTGGAGTGTTTTTCTGGACACTAGCACAGATACGCAGTATTTT	CAWSVFLDTSTDTQYF
TRBV5-4	NA	NA	TRBJ2-3	TGTGCCAGCAGCTTGGAGGTCGGGGGGCAGGGGGCAAGAGATACGCAGTATTTT	CASSLEVGGQGARDTQYF
TRBV7-9	TRBD1	NA	TRBJ1-4	TGTGCCTCAACAACAGGGGGGGCGACTAATGAAAAACTGTTTTTT	CASTTGGATNEKLFF
TRBV28	NA	NA	TRBJ1-5	TGTGCCAGCAGTTTTGGGAACAATCAGCCCCAGCATTTT	CASSFGNNQPQHF
TRBV7-9	TRBD2	NA	TRBJ2-7	TGTGCCAGCTCGGGGGGTGCCGAGCAGTACTTC	CASSGGAEQYF
TRBV7-9	NA	NA	TRBJ1-5	TGTGCCAGCAGCTTAGCGGGTTTAGGGTTGGGCAATCAGCCCCAGCATTTT	CASSLAGLGLGNQPQHF
TRBV15	TRBD1	NA	TRBJ1-2	TGTGCCACCAGCAGAAGGGACAGGGGTATCTATGGCTACACCTTC	CATSRRDRGIYGYTF
TRBV6-6	NA	NA	TRBJ2-7	TGTGCCATCACACAACAGGAGATCTACGAGCAGTACTTC	CAITQQEIYEQYF
TRBV2	NA	NA	TRBJ1-4	TGTGCCAGCAGTGAGCCCGGAAGAGGGTATAATGAAAAACTGTTTTTT	CASSEPGRGYNEKLFF
TRBV30	TRBD1	NA	TRBJ2-5	TGTGCCTGGAGGCTTGCAGGGGGCCAAGAGACCCAGTACTTC	CAWRLAGGQETQYF
TRBV18	NA	NA	TRBJ1-4	TGTGCCAGCTCACCGAGGGAGGGTGAAAAACTGTTTTTT	CASSPREGEKLFF
TRBV19	TRBD1	NA	TRBJ1-1	TGTGCCAGTAGTATCCGGGGGGACAGTGAAGCTTTCTTT	CASSIRGDSEAFF
TRBV7-9	TRBD2	NA	TRBJ2-5	TGTGCCAGCAGCGGGAGACAGTACGGGACTAGCGGGGGTCAAGAGACCCAGTACTTC	CASSGRQYGTSGGQETQYF
TRBV19	NA	NA	TRBJ1-4	TGTGCCAGTAGTATGTCGGCCAGGCGTGTCCTTTATGAAAAACTGTTTTTT	CASSMSARRVLYEKLFF
TRBV16	NA	NA	TRBJ1-2	TGTGCCAGCAGCCAAGAATCCGGCTTCGGTGTCAACACCTTC	CASSQESGFGVNTF
TRBV10-3	TRBD1	many	TRBJ1-2	TGTGCCATCAGTGAGCGGGACAGGGCATCAGATGGCTACACCTTC	CAISERDRASDGYTF
TRBV10-3	NA	NA	TRBJ1-5	TGTGCCATCAGTTACGACAAGGGCAATCAGCCCCAGCATTTT	CAISYDKGNQPQHF